This TCR beta chain is drawn from a study of siplizumab effects on memory and regulatory T cells. As regards this clone: The antigen is not known.

Study outcomes and limitations: Suppressive function of proliferating Tregs from siplizumab cultures was not confirmed. With siplizumab, mappable alloreactive CD4+ clones averaged roughly 65% Treg-derived, versus around 30% in controls.

Profiling relied on immunoSEQ multiplex PCR, and the TCRdb table lists in-frame clones only, not all of them. Counted here are 100,000 or so clones, 85% to 95% occurring once; the ten biggest clones make up 12%. The CDR3 spans 15 residues. The germline CDR1 and CDR2 sequences are SGHTA and FQGTGA. V was trimmed by 4 bases and J by 0 bases, leaving 10 bases between them. The sequenced sample consisted of non-Treg CD4+ T cells sorted from blood. The V and J genes are TRBV7-3 and TRBJ2-1; TRBD2 is a possible D gene (6 bases). The receptor's source is a human donor in good health. The CDR3 bases are TGTGCCAGCAGCTATAGCGGAAGCTCCTACAATGAGCAGTTCTTC. It encodes CASSYSGSSYNEQFF.